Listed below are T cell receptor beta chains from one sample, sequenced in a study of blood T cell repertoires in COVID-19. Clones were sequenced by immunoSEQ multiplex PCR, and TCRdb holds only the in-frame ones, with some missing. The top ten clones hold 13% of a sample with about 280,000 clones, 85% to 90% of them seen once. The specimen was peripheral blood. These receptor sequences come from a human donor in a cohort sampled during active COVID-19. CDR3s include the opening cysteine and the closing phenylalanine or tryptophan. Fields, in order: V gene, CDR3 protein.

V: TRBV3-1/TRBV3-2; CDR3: CASNLGGATEAFF
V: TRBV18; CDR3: CASSPSSGVTEAFF
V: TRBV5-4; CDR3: CASSLERGSEAFF
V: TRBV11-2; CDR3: CASSKWTGDAEAFF
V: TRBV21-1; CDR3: CASSKGTVGDYQPQHF
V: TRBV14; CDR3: CASSQGGTVNEKLFF
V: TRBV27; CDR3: CATTRLAGGANTGELFF
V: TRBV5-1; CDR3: CASSLVDRGYNEQFF
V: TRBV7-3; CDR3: CASSSFQGSGKNTGELFF
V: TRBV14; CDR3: CASSLVTGPREKLFF
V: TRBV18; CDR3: CASSPPGSSYEQYF
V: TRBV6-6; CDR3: CASSSQGNYGYTF
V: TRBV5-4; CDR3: CASSTGTEETQYF
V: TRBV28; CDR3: CASSLTAPPRLSGNTIYF
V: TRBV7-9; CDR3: CASSPPLRGHGISYTEAFF
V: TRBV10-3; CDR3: CAISRDTDGNTIYF
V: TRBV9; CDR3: CASSAGTGGTSPLHF
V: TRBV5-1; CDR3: CASSPPGQGRSESNQPQHF
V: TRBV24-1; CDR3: CATSDELDTQYF
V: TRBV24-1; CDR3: CATSTGFGNTIYF
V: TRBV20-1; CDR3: CSASSGQGYIIQYF
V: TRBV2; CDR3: CASSVAGGFYEQYF